Below are 2 T cell receptor beta chains sequenced from a single sample in a study of T cells in Graves' hyperthyroidism and ophthalmopathy. Amplification targeted TCR beta CDR3 regions from RNA transcripts. RT-PCR in the first round (using the HTBI primer set) targeted the TCR CDR3. TCRdb reprocessed the multiplex PCR reads via MiXCR and lists one record per CDR3 protein. The data hold around 520,000 distinct CDR3 sequences, with around a quarter observed a single time. The sample consisted of blood. The receptor source for this set is a woman aged 25-40 years with Graves' ophthalmopathy.

The V and J genes are TRBV6-1 and TRBJ1-1; D gene unclear. The CDR3 totals 13 residues. Germline values: CDR1 MNHNS, CDR2 SASEGT. V lost 6 bases and J lost 1, with 9 bases in between. The CDR3 region is CASRFTKNTEAFF. CDR3 DNA sequence: TGTGCCAGCAGATTTACAAAGAACACTGAAGCTTTCTTT.

The chain couples TRBV18 to TRBJ1-1; D perhaps matches TRBD1 (5 bases). Trimming took off 2 bases at V and 5 bases at J, with 9 bases between the two ends. CDR1 is KGHSH and CDR2 is LQKENI in the germline V gene. The CDR3 extends over 13 amino acids. CDR3 sequence (DNA): TGTGCCAGCTCACCATCAGGGTTTACTGAAGCTTTCTTT. Its translation is CASSPSGFTEAFF.